This TCR beta chain originates from a study of cytomegalovirus exposure and HLA in healthy donors. Study summary: Early released data comprised around 85 million unique TCRs from HLA-typed donors.

PCR amplification relied on 60 Vbeta primers (plus 13 Jbeta primers). TCRdb keeps only in-frame clones here, not all; method: immunoSEQ multiplex PCR. The table lists some 100,000 clones, around 80% of them singletons, with about 3.1% in the top ten. CDR1 and CDR2 (germline): SEHNR, FQNEAQ (reference sequence). The length of the CDR3 is 13 residues. V was shortened by 5 bases and J by 1 base, with 8 bases between the two germline ends. Study results and caveats: For most TCR beta V segments, an earlier analysis put the productive rate at about 90% or about 30% of the time.

The sample holds a few counts of this clone. What it recognizes is unknown. This sequence joins TRBV7-9 and TRBJ1-1; a possible D gene is TRBD1 (5 bases). The sequence derives from a male donor in good health and CMV-seropositive. Sample: PBMCs. Written as DNA, the CDR3 is TGTGCCAGCAGCGTCACAGGGAACACTGAAGCTTTCTTT. Translating gives CASSVTGNTEAFF.